This T cell receptor (beta chain) was sequenced for a study of T cells in women clearing cervical HPV infection. Overall study findings and caveats: A classifier using richness and V gene abundances reached an AUC of over 0.75.

TCRdb keeps only in-frame clones here, not all; method: immunoSEQ multiplex PCR. The table lists about 30,000 clones. Concerning this clone: The target antigen is unknown. With the read ending 3 residues before the CDR3 end, the germline J gene is used to fill in that end.

Germline-derived CDR1 and CDR2 are SGHRS and YFSETQ. This CDR3 has 14 residues. V shed 4 bases, J shed 2 bases, and the junction held 5 bases outside the gene matches. This chain links TRBV5-1 with TRBJ2-7; 8 bases map to TRBD1. Material: blood buffy coat. This TCR was recovered from a woman aged 18 to 75 with a cervical HPV16 infection that either progressed to CIN3+ or cleared (not recorded which). CDR3 sequence reads: CASSPGTGPYEQYF. CDR3 DNA, as far as it was read: TGCGCCAGCAGCCCCGGGACAGGACCCTACGAG. The whole variable domain, remainder taken from reference TRBV5-1 and TRBJ2-7, is KAGVTQTPRYLIKTRGQQVTLSCSPISGHRSVSWYQQTPGQGLQFLFEYFSETQRNKGNFPGRFSGRQFSNSRSEMNVSTLELGDSALYLCASSPGTGPYEQYFGPGTRLTVT.